This entry describes one T cell receptor beta chain. The sample originates from a study of blood T cell repertoires in COVID-19. As for the study in general: Sites across the United States, Italy and Spain contributed samples from acute and convalescent COVID-19. From T cells, B-cell-depleted T cells, or PBMCs came the material, which was cDNA or gDNA.

Original analysis: Estimated nucleated cell counts came from reference gene primer amplification. The table came from immunoSEQ multiplex PCR; TCRdb's copy has only in-frame clones and leaves some out. D and trimming come from the DNA, and the V and J calls and clone size come from that table. The sample has about 14,000 clones, around 78% seen once. This CDR3 has 13 residues. Trimming removed 6 bases from V and 3 bases from J, with 10 bases in between. The sample comprised peripheral blood. The clonotype originates from an older man with acute or convalescent COVID-19. The chain recombines TRBV12-3 or TRBV12-4 with TRBJ2-3; D is unclear. In DNA, the CDR3 is TGTGCCAGCAGCCGCGAAATTACAGATACGCAGTATTTT. It codes for CASSREITDTQYF.